These 27 T cell receptor beta chains came from one sample sequenced in a study of cytomegalovirus exposure and HLA in healthy donors. Amplification used 60 Vbeta primers and 13 Jbeta primers. Repertoires were generated with immunoSEQ multiplex PCR, while TCRdb's copy carries only in-frame clones and drops some. The sample records some 150,000 clones, around four fifths being singletons. The sequencing sample was made of PBMCs. The receptors stem from a woman aged 50 to 60 in good health and CMV-seronegative.

Regarding this clone: One end of the junction does not line up with germline, which may come from a read error. The chain carries TRBV7-7 and TRBJ2-2; TRBD2 is a possible D gene (6 bases). This CDR3 is built from 16 residues. Germline V gives CDR1 SSHAT, CDR2 FNYEAQ (reference sequence). The CDR3 nucleotides are TGTGCTAGCAGCTCCTGGGACTCCTTGAACACCGGGGAGCTGTTTTTT. This codes for CASSSWDSLNTGELFF.

The rearrangement links TRBV28 to TRBJ2-4, with a possible D match to TRBD2 (5 bases). The CDR3 sequence is 14 residues long. The germline CDR1 and CDR2 sequences are MDHEN and SYDVKM. V lost 4 bases to trimming and J lost 9 bases, with 16 bases between them. CDR3 residues: CASSSPGDIGIQYF. CDR3 nucleotides: TGTGCCAGCAGTTCCCCCGGGGATATAGGCATTCAGTACTTC. The full variable domain, in which reference TRBV28 and TRBJ2-4 provide the parts outside the CDR3, is DVKVTQSSRYLVKRTGEKVFLECVQDMDHENMFWYRQDPGLGLRLIYFSYDVKMKEKGDIPEGYSVSREKKERFSLILESASTNQTSMYLCASSSPGDIGIQYFGAGTRLSVL.

A few counts support this clone. This CDR3 is CASSLRPGQGNQPQHF. The CDR3 bases are TGTGCCAGCAGCTTGAGGCCAGGGCAGGGCAATCAGCCCCAGCATTTT. V gene TRBV5-6 combines with J gene TRBJ1-5; a weak D match, TRBD1 (5 bases). The CDR3 has 16 residues. Trimming took off 1 base at V and 2 bases at J, with 13 bases between the two ends. Germline-derived CDR1 and CDR2 are SGHDT and YYEEEE.

The chain couples TRBV7-2 to TRBJ2-1; D might be TRBD2 (6 bases). V lost 1 base and J 8 bases, leaving 9 bases between the germline ends. CDR1 and CDR2 from the germline V gene are SGHTA and FQGNSA. This CDR3 has 13 residues. CDR3: CASSLVGGDEQFF. The CDR3 bases are TGTGCCAGCAGCTTAGTGGGCGGGGATGAGCAGTTCTTC.

This clone showed up just once. V usage is TRBV2 and J usage is TRBJ2-1, with D possibly matching TRBD2 (5 bases). The germline V gene encodes CDR1 SNHLY and CDR2 FYNNEI. V lost 5 bases and J lost 9, with 17 bases in between. There are 14 residues in the CDR3. CDR3 in amino acids: CASSPPRLPTEQFF. The CDR3 DNA is TGTGCCAGCAGTCCACCCCGACTACCTACTGAGCAGTTCTTC. Using reference TRBV2 and TRBJ2-1 for the parts outside the CDR3, the full variable domain is EPEVTQTPSHQVTQMGQEVILRCVPISNHLYFYWYRQILGQKVEFLVSFYNNEISEKSEIFDDQFSVERPDGSNFTLKIRSTKLEDSAMYFCASSPPRLPTEQFFGPGTRLTVL.

This clone has more than one count but fewer than ten. This chain joins TRBV7-8 and TRBJ2-5, with 7 bases fitting TRBD2. With V trimmed by 1 base and J by 4 bases, 9 bases remained unmatched. In germline, CDR1 is SGHVS, CDR2 FQNEAQ. The CDR3 length is 16 residues. Written as DNA, the CDR3 is TGTGCCAGCAGCTTAGTTGGACTAGAGTTCGCAGAGACCCAGTACTTC. Amino acids: CASSLVGLEFAETQYF.

The V and J genes are TRBV5-5 and TRBJ1-1; D is uncertain. Germline V gives CDR1 SGHKS, CDR2 YYEKEE (reference sequence). V was clipped by 5 bases and J by 1 base, with 9 bases between them. This CDR3 is built from 13 residues. CDR3 amino acids: CASSSVRNTEAFF. CDR3 nucleotides: TGTGCCAGCAGTTCCGTCCGGAACACTGAAGCTTTCTTT.

There are a few counts of this clone. The chain joins TRBV10-3 to TRBJ1-2; possible D gene TRBD1, 6 bases. Per the germline V gene, CDR1 is ENHRY and CDR2 is SYGVKD. The CDR3 runs to 14 residues. The V gene lost 6 bases and the J gene lost 4 bases, with 15 bases spanning the gap. The CDR3 reads CAISYRDQGYGYTF. DNA for the CDR3: TGTGCCATCAGCTACAGGGACCAAGGCTATGGCTACACCTTC.

The chain uses TRBV19 and TRBJ2-2, with D hard to call. The CDR3 runs 15 residues. The V gene lost 3 bases and the J gene lost 0 bases, with 8 bases spanning the gap. Germline V lookup: CDR1 LNHDA, CDR2 SQIVND (reference sequence). The DNA of the CDR3 is TGTGCCAGTAGTATCTCCAGAACGAACACCGGGGAGCTGTTTTTT. It codes for CASSISRTNTGELFF.

A single count supports this clone. The chain links TRBV7-9 to TRBJ2-1, with 12 positions matching TRBD2. The germline V gene encodes CDR1 SEHNR and CDR2 FQNEAQ (reference sequence). CDR3 size: 16 residues. V was clipped by 8 bases and J by 9 bases; unmatched bases: 14. The CDR3 coding sequence is TGTGCCAGCCCAACGGGACTAGCGGGTCCCTACGGTGAGCAGTTCTTC. Protein product: CASPTGLAGPYGEQFF.

The chain recombines TRBV27 with TRBJ1-4; 9 bases are a match to TRBD1. CDR3 size: 14 residues. Germline CDR1 is MNHEY and CDR2 is SMNVEV (reference sequence). The V gene end was trimmed by 5 bases and the J gene end by 7 bases; junction bases not matched to a gene: 5. CDR3 DNA sequence: TGTGCCAGCAGTCGGACAGGGGCTAGTGAAAAACTGTTTTTT. It specifies CASSRTGASEKLFF. Full variable domain (missing parts from reference TRBV27 and TRBJ1-4): EAQVTQNPRYLITVTGKKLTVTCSQNMNHEYMSWYRQDPGLGLRQIYYSMNVEVTDKGDVPEGYKVSRKEKRNFPLILESPSPNQTSLYFCASSRTGASEKLFFGSGTQLSVL.

The chain has TRBV27 and TRBJ1-5; 10 nucleotides agree with TRBD1. The junction had 8 bases not matched to a gene; V was cut back by 6 bases and J by 9 bases. The CDR3 contains 14 residues. CDR1 is MNHEY and CDR2 is SMNVEV in the germline V gene (reference sequence). The CDR3 sequence: CASSPDRGRTPQHF. CDR3 coding DNA: TGTGCCAGCAGCCCCGACAGGGGGCGGACGCCCCAGCATTTT.

The gene calls are TRBV9 and TRBJ2-1; 9 bases align to TRBD1. V lost 4 bases to trimming and J lost 4 bases; unmatched junction nucleotides: 9. Germline-derived CDR1 and CDR2 are SGDLS and YYNGEE. The CDR3 sequence is 16 residues long. CDR3 region: CASSPRGQGIYNEQFF. CDR3 nucleotide sequence: TGTGCCAGCAGCCCCAGGGGACAGGGTATTTACAATGAGCAGTTCTTC.

Only one count was recorded for this clone. At one end, the junction sequence differs from germline, possibly due to a read error. The chain recombines TRBV5-1 with TRBJ2-5; unclear D gene. CDR1 is SGHRS, CDR2 YFSETQ, per germline. The CDR3 contains 16 residues. This CDR3 is CASSLGVERKQETQYF. CDR3 coding DNA: TGCGCCAGCAGTTTGGGCGTTGAGCGCAAGCAAGAGACCCAGTACTTC.

The genes are TRBV19 and TRBJ1-2; 8 bases line up with TRBD1. The junction had 10 bases not matched to a gene; V was cut back by 7 bases and J by 0 bases. CDR3 length: 16 residues. Germline V lookup: CDR1 LNHDA, CDR2 SQIVND (reference sequence). The CDR3 region has the DNA TGTGCCAGTACAACGCCCGGGACAGGAGCTAACTATGGCTACACCTTC. The encoded protein is CASTTPGTGANYGYTF.

The rearrangement links TRBV6-4 to TRBJ2-1; D possibly corresponds to TRBD2 (6 bases). V was clipped by 2 bases and J by 4 bases, with 12 bases between them. The germline V gene has CDR1 MRHNA and CDR2 SNTAGT. This CDR3 region has 15 residues. CDR3 nucleotides: TGTGCCAGCAGTGACGGGGCGGGGTCGTACAATGAGCAGTTCTTC. As protein: CASSDGAGSYNEQFF.

This clone is a singleton in its sample. Other DNA sequences in this specimen translate into the identical CDR3. The chain has TRBV5-1 and TRBJ2-7; 12 nucleotides line up with TRBD2. The trim removed 4 bases at V and 3 bases at J, leaving 2 bases unmatched. In germline, CDR1 is SGHRS, CDR2 YFSETQ. The CDR3 is made up of 14 amino acids. The DNA for the CDR3 is TGCGCCAGCAGCCTGACTAGCGGGAGCTACGAGCAGTACTTC. Translating gives CASSLTSGSYEQYF.

The chain recombines TRBV4-3 with TRBJ2-1; 7 bases match TRBD2. The germline gives CDR1 LGHNA, CDR2 YSLEER. The V gene end was trimmed by 0 bases and the J gene end by 6 bases; junction bases not matched to a gene: 8. The length of the CDR3 is 16 residues. CDR3 nucleotide sequence: TGCGCCAGCAGCCAAGATCCGCTAGCGGCTATCAATGAGCAGTTCTTC. Translated: CASSQDPLAAINEQFF.

The rearrangement links TRBV4-2 to TRBJ2-1; 7 bases agree with TRBD1. This CDR3 comprises 17 residues. The junction had 9 bases not matched to a gene; V was cut back by 4 bases and J by 0 bases. From germline, CDR1 is LGHNA and CDR2 YNFKEQ. CDR3 coding DNA: TGTGCCAGCAGCCCCCAGGCAAACAGGGGCTCCTACAATGAGCAGTTCTTC. Translating it yields CASSPQANRGSYNEQFF.

The chain's CDR3 is CATSRVGTSGRRGEQFF. The CDR3 coding sequence is TGTGCCACCAGCAGAGTAGGGACTAGCGGGAGACGGGGAGAGCAGTTCTTC. This sequence joins TRBV15 and TRBJ2-1, with 14 bases aligning to TRBD2. The V gene end was trimmed by 1 base and the J gene end by 10 bases; junction bases not matched to a gene: 9. Germline assignment: CDR1 LNHNV and CDR2 YYDKDF (reference sequence). The CDR3 sequence is 17 residues long.

J is TRBJ2-2 and V is TRBV5-1; no definite D call. V dropped 0 bases and J dropped 3 bases, with 6 bases sitting between them. The CDR3 runs to 14 residues. CDR1 SGHRS and CDR2 YFSETQ come from the germline V gene. The CDR3 loop reads CASSLGLYTGELFF. The DNA for the CDR3 is TGCGCCAGCAGCTTGGGACTTTACACCGGGGAGCTGTTTTTT.

The gene calls are TRBV5-6 and TRBJ1-1, with TRBD1 matching over 8 bases. The junction had 17 bases not matched to a gene; V was cut back by 4 bases and J by 6 bases. The CDR3 has 17 amino acids. Looked up from germline, CDR1 is SGHDT and CDR2 is YYEEEE. This chain's CDR3 is CASSPMTGDGKGAEAFF. CDR3 nucleotide sequence: TGTGCCAGCAGCCCTATGACAGGGGACGGTAAGGGTGCTGAAGCTTTCTTT.

The J gene is TRBJ1-2, the V gene TRBV25-1, with a possible D match to TRBD1 (6 bases). Trimming took off 3 bases at V and 1 base at J, with 15 bases between the two ends. The CDR3 runs 16 residues. Germline V CDR1 and CDR2: MGHDK, SYGVNS. The CDR3 DNA reads as TGTGCCAGCAGTGATATTGGGAGGGGGATTAACTATGGCTACACCTTC. This codes for CASSDIGRGINYGYTF.

The chain combines TRBV30 with TRBJ1-2, with TRBD1 matching over 7 bases. The CDR3 spans 13 residues. Trimming at V came to 8 bases and at J to 4 bases, leaving 10 bases not matched to a gene. From germline, CDR1 is GTSNPN and CDR2 SVGIG (reference sequence). The CDR3 region has the DNA TGTGCCAGTGACAGGGAAAGCGGCTATGGCTACACCTTC. Translation: CASDRESGYGYTF.

This rearrangement joins TRBV28 to TRBJ1-3; possible D gene TRBD1, 5 bases. Germline-derived CDR1 and CDR2 are MDHEN and SYDVKM. The CDR3 has 14 amino acids. Deletions cut 8 bases from V and 0 bases from J, with 11 bases between. The CDR3 is CASGHLSSGNTIYF. CDR3 nucleotide sequence: TGTGCCAGCGGACATCTCAGCTCTGGAAACACCATATATTTT.

V gene TRBV29-1 combines with J gene TRBJ2-1, with D possibly matching TRBD2 (8 bases). Germline V gives CDR1 SQVTM, CDR2 ANQGSEA. The length of the CDR3 is 15 residues. V lost 6 bases, J lost 5 bases, and 20 bases lay in between. In DNA, the CDR3 is TGCAGCGTGGGAGGACCGGGAGGGGGCAACAATGAGCAGTTCTTC. It translates to CSVGGPGGGNNEQFF.

The J gene is TRBJ2-3, the V gene TRBV6-6; D remains unclear. Trimming shortened V by 7 bases and J by 3 bases, and 11 bases separated the two germline ends. This CDR3 has 13 amino acids. The germline V gene encodes CDR1 MNHNY and CDR2 SVGAGI (reference sequence). CDR3 region: CASMKQWTDTQYF. CDR3 DNA sequence: TGTGCCAGCATGAAGCAATGGACAGATACGCAGTATTTT.